The 22 T cell receptor beta chains given below trace back to one sample, sequenced in a study of T cells expressing NK-cell markers. TCRdb re-called the 5' RACE reads and gives one entry per CDR3 protein, without DNA. Reported are 350,000 to 500,000 distinct CDR3 sequences; the ten largest clones contain 6% to 9.5%. The sequencing input was blood T cells: a sorted CD56 or NKG2C T cell subset, CD4+ or CD8+ T cells, or bulk PBMC T cells (not recorded which). These receptors came from a woman aged 18 to 75 in good health.

The chain recombines TRBV5-1 with TRBJ2-7; TCRdb calls TRBD1, which cannot be checked without DNA. The CDR3 length is 16 residues. CDR1 and CDR2 from the germline V gene are SGHRS and YFSETQ. CDR3 sequence reads: CASSLEKGQGSPEQYF.

This chain connects TRBV15 to TRBJ2-1. The germline V gene encodes CDR1 LNHNV and CDR2 YYDKDF (reference sequence). The CDR3 extends over 16 amino acids. This CDR3 reads CATSGDVGRAFDEQFF.

The V call is TRBV20-1, the J call TRBJ2-1; without DNA, the TCRdb call of TRBD2 cannot be checked. From germline, CDR1 is DFQATT and CDR2 SNEGSKA (reference sequence). This CDR3 comprises 13 residues. CDR3 sequence: CRAEKRGYNEQFF.

V usage is TRBV20-1 and J usage is TRBJ2-5; TCRdb picks TRBD1, but there is no DNA to check that call. The CDR3 loop spans 12 amino acids. Per the germline V gene, CDR1 is DFQATT and CDR2 is SNEGSKA (reference sequence). CDR3 sequence reads: CSATAGRETQYF.

The CDR3 here is CASSQGTIQETQYF. The chain is built from TRBV4-3 and TRBJ2-5. Germline V CDR1 and CDR2: LGHNA, YSLEER. The CDR3 runs to 14 residues.

The V and J genes are TRBV5-1 and TRBJ1-5; TCRdb lists TRBD1, though no DNA is available to test this call. The CDR3 is 15 amino acids. CDR1 is SGHRS, CDR2 YFSETQ, per germline. The CDR3 region is CASSRTGSENQPQHF.

This chain links TRBV19 with TRBJ1-5; TCRdb calls TRBD1, which cannot be checked without DNA. This CDR3 contains 15 residues. Germline CDR1 reads LNHDA; CDR2 reads SQIVND (reference sequence). The CDR3 reads CASSIGRQGRQPQHF.

The chain is built from TRBV6-1 and TRBJ2-2; the D gene TCRdb calls, TRBD1, cannot be checked with no DNA. From germline, CDR1 is MNHNS and CDR2 SASEGT. There are 17 residues in the CDR3. This CDR3 reads CARLSAPSRVNTGELFF.

The gene calls are TRBV6-1 and TRBJ1-6; TCRdb gives TRBD1 as the D gene, but with no DNA this cannot be confirmed. Germline CDR1 and CDR2: MNHNS and SASEGT. This CDR3 has 14 residues. The CDR3 here is CASKIQGNDSPLHF.

The chain recombines TRBV3-1 with TRBJ2-3; absent DNA, TCRdb's TRBD2 call cannot be checked. This CDR3 is 20 amino acids long. Germline lookup yields CDR1 LGHDT and CDR2 YNNKEL (reference sequence). The CDR3 region is CASSPLTWLAGQQSTDTQYF.

This chain links TRBV18 with TRBJ1-2. CDR1 and CDR2 (germline): KGHSH, LQKENI. The CDR3 runs to 13 residues. CDR3 loop: CASSPQAENGYTF.

The V call is TRBV6-5, the J call TRBJ2-3; the D gene TCRdb calls, TRBD2, cannot be checked with no DNA. In germline, CDR1 is MNHEY, CDR2 SVGAGI. The CDR3 sequence is 17 residues long. The CDR3 sequence: CASSYRQAGGATDTQYF.

The chain joins TRBV20-1 to TRBJ2-2; TCRdb picks TRBD2, but there is no DNA to check that call. This CDR3 is 20 amino acids long. The germline V gene encodes CDR1 DFQATT and CDR2 SNEGSKA (reference sequence). CDR3 region: CSARKQNNLSGRAGTGELFF.

The CDR3: CSARGRGRGTGELFF. The chain has TRBV20-1 and TRBJ2-2; checking the TCRdb D call of TRBD1 is not possible without DNA. Germline loops: CDR1 DFQATT, CDR2 SNEGSKA (reference sequence). CDR3 length: 15 amino acids.

This rearrangement joins TRBV12-3 or TRBV12-4 to TRBJ2-2; TCRdb's assignment of TRBD1 cannot be checked, as there is no DNA. This CDR3 has 14 residues. This chain's CDR3 is CASSLAGTIGELFF.

The rearrangement links TRBV27 to TRBJ2-3; TCRdb returns TRBD1, unconfirmable since there is no DNA. CDR1 is MNHEY and CDR2 is SMNVEV in the germline V gene (reference sequence). The CDR3 loop spans 13 amino acids. This CDR3 is CASSGGTVVTQYF.

This chain joins TRBV14 and TRBJ2-5. Germline V gene sequence: CDR1 SGHDN, CDR2 FVKESK. This CDR3 comprises 11 residues. The CDR3 protein is CASSQMETQYF.

The CDR3 loop is CASSLGTNTGELFF. The V call is TRBV7-2, the J call TRBJ2-2. The CDR3 runs to 14 residues. In germline, CDR1 is SGHTA, CDR2 FQGNSA. Using reference TRBV7-2 and TRBJ2-2 for the parts outside the CDR3, the full variable domain is GAGVSQSPSNKVTEKGKDVELRCDPISGHTALYWYRQSLGQGLEFLIYFQGNSAPDKSGLPSDRFSAERTGGSVSTLTIQRTQQEDSAVYLCASSLGTNTGELFFGEGSRLTVL.

The chain is built from TRBV7-2 and TRBJ2-1; there is no DNA to check the TCRdb D call of TRBD2. Looked up from germline, CDR1 is SGHTA and CDR2 is FQGNSA. The CDR3 runs 13 residues. The CDR3 protein is CASSRETSGEQFF. Combining the CDR3 with reference TRBV7-2 and TRBJ2-1 gives the whole variable domain GAGVSQSPSNKVTEKGKDVELRCDPISGHTALYWYRQSLGQGLEFLIYFQGNSAPDKSGLPSDRFSAERTGGSVSTLTIQRTQQEDSAVYLCASSRETSGEQFFGPGTRLTVL.

The chain joins TRBV6-2 or TRBV6-3 to TRBJ2-1; there is no DNA to check the TCRdb D call of TRBD2. CDR1 is MNHEY, CDR2 SVGEGT, per germline. This CDR3 is built from 15 residues. CDR3 sequence: CASTPSGRWGNEQFF.

V is TRBV12-3 or TRBV12-4 and J is TRBJ1-2; the D gene TCRdb calls, TRBD1, cannot be checked with no DNA. The CDR3 has 15 amino acids. The CDR3 sequence is CASSLGTGGGYGYTF.

The J gene is TRBJ1-4, the V gene TRBV20-1; TCRdb's assignment of TRBD1 cannot be checked, as there is no DNA. This CDR3 spans 15 amino acids. The germline V gene has CDR1 DFQATT and CDR2 SNEGSKA (reference sequence). The CDR3 loop is CSARDMGALAEKLFF.